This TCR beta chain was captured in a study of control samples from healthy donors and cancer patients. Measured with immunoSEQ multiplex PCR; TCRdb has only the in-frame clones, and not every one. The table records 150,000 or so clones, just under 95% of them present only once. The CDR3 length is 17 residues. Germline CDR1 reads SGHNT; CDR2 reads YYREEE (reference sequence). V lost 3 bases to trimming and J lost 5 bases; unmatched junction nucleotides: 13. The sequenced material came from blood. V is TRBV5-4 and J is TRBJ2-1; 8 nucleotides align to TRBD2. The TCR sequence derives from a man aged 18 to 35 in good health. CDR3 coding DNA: TGTGCCAGCAGCTCCCTCTTACTAGCGGCTGGAAACAATGAGCAGTTCTTC. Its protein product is CASSSLLLAAGNNEQFF.